This TCR beta chain was observed in a study of T cells expressing NK-cell markers. Study as a whole: HCMV seropositivity characterized most of the eight sequenced donors, and seronegativity one.

CDR3 length: 15 amino acids. Germline CDR1 is DFQATT and CDR2 is SNEGSKA (reference sequence). Notes on the study in general: The CD3+CD56-NKG2C+ fraction of a few donors was likewise dominated by these clonotypes.

Concerning this clonotype itself: What it binds is unknown.

Synthesis of TCR beta cDNA relied on 5'RACE template switching carrying UMIs. TCRdb re-called the 5' RACE reads, yielding one record per CDR3 amino acid sequence without DNA. The sample includes about 460,000 distinct CDR3 sequences. The specimen sequenced was blood T cells: a sorted CD56 or NKG2C T cell subset, CD4+ or CD8+ T cells, or bulk PBMC T cells (not recorded which). This TCR was sampled from a woman aged 45-59 years in good health. The chain has TRBV20-1 and TRBJ1-1. The CDR3 region is CSARDTGKMNTEAFF.